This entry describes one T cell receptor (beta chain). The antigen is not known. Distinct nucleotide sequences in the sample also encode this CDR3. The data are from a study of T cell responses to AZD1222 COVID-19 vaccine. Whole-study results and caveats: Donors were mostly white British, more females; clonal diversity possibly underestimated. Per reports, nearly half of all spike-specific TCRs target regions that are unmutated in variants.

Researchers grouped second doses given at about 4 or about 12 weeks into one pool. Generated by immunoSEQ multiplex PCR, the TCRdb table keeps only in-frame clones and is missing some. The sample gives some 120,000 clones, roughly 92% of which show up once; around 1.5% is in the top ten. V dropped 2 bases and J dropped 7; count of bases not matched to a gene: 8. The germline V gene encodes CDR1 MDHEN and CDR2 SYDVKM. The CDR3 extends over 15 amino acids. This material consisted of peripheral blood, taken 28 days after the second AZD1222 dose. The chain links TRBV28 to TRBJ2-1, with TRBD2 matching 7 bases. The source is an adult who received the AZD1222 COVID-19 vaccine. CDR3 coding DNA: TGTGCCAGCAGTTTAGGGGGGAGGGCCAGGAATGAGCAGTTCTTC. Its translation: CASSLGGRARNEQFF.